This is a list of T cell receptor beta chains from one sample in a study of cytomegalovirus exposure and HLA in healthy donors. The table came from immunoSEQ multiplex PCR; TCRdb's copy has only in-frame clones and leaves some out. In all, the sample yields about 43,000 clones. The specimen sequenced was PBMCs. All receptors derive from a woman between 25 and 40 years old in good health and CMV-seronegative. The CDR3 runs from the conserved cysteine through the conserved F or W. D genes are given only for firm matches.

V gene	D gene	J gene	CDR3 DNA	CDR3 protein
TRBV9	TRBD1	TRBJ2-5	TGTGCCAGCAGTATCGGGACAGTGAAAGAGACCCAGTACTTC	CASSIGTVKETQYF
TRBV27	TRBD2	TRBJ2-4	TGTGCCAGCAGTTCTCTAGCGGGAGGAGGCAAAAACATTCAGTACTTC	CASSSLAGGGKNIQYF
TRBV5-1	TRBD2	TRBJ2-5	TGCGCCAGCAGGTCGGGAGGGCCCCGTGAGACCCAGTACTTC	CASRSGGPRETQYF
TRBV6-1	TRBD2	TRBJ2-3	TGTGCCATGAGCGCTAGCGGGAGTACAGATACGCAGTATTTT	CAMSASGSTDTQYF
TRBV6-1	TRBD2	TRBJ2-1	TGTGCCAGCAGTGAGCAGCGGGGGTACAATGAGCAGTTCTTC	CASSEQRGYNEQFF
TRBV2	-	TRBJ1-2	TGTGCCAGCAGTGTCGGGGGAGGGGGGAACTATGGCTACACCTTC	CASSVGGGGNYGYTF
TRBV7-3	TRBD2	TRBJ2-1	TGTGCCAGCAGCTTAATGGGGGGACTAGCGGGAGTCCGGAAGCAGTTCTTC	CASSLMGGLAGVRKQFF
TRBV30	-	TRBJ2-3	TGTGCCTGGAGTCGGGACTCCACGACCACAGATACGCAGTATTTT	CAWSRDSTTTDTQYF
TRBV2	TRBD1	TRBJ1-5	TGTGCCAGCAGGCCCGTCGGGACAGGGGACCATCAGCCCCAGCATTTT	CASRPVGTGDHQPQHF
TRBV7-9	-	TRBJ2-3	TGTGCCAGCAGCTTAGAGGGCAGGGCCACAGATACGCAGTATTTT	CASSLEGRATDTQYF